Presented here are 4 T cell receptor beta chains from one specimen sequenced in a study of T cells in narcolepsy. Some clones are missing from TCRdb's copy, which holds only in-frame ones; the method was immunoSEQ multiplex PCR. The table records some 30,000 clones, 78% of them present only once. The sample taken for sequencing was CD45RA- memory CD4+ T cells from PBMCs. The receptors stem from a human donor with narcolepsy.

In its sample, this clone is medium-sized (0.01 to 0.1%). V is TRBV4-1 and J is TRBJ1-2, with D unresolved. Germline assignment: CDR1 MGHRA and CDR2 YSYEKL. The CDR3 is 18 residues long. The V end lost 0 bases, the J end lost 8 bases, and 25 bases lay between the germline ends. CDR3 protein: CASSQEGWTRHDPSGYTF. The DNA of the CDR3 is TGCGCCAGCAGCCAAGAGGGGTGGACCCGACACGACCCTTCCGGCTACACCTTC.

The chain has TRBV19 and TRBJ1-1, with a weak D call TRBD1 (5 bases). There are 13 residues in the CDR3. The ends were cut back, 7 bases at V and 4 bases at J, with 13 bases in the middle. Germline V gene data show CDR1 as LNHDA and CDR2 as SQIVND (reference sequence). Here the CDR3 reads CASTKRGTTEAFF. As DNA, the CDR3 is TGTGCCAGTACCAAGCGGGGCACCACTGAAGCTTTCTTT.

The chain carries TRBV19 and TRBJ1-1; D is perhaps TRBD1 (5 bases). Trimming removed 2 bases from V and 3 bases from J, with 22 bases in between. Germline assignment: CDR1 LNHDA and CDR2 SQIVND (reference sequence). The CDR3 runs 18 residues. The CDR3 nucleotides read TGTGCCAGTAGTATAAGGGACGGGGGTATGGGAATGGACACTGAAGCTTTCTTT. It yields the protein CASSIRDGGMGMDTEAFF.

The chain links TRBV5-1 to TRBJ1-2; the D gene is possibly TRBD1 (5 bases). The length of the CDR3 is 14 residues. Germline assignment: CDR1 SGHRS and CDR2 YFSETQ. Deletions cut 6 bases from V and 8 bases from J, with 20 bases between. For the CDR3, the DNA is TGCGCCAGCAACCCGGCCACAGGAGTAGGAGGCTACACCTTC. Protein product: CASNPATGVGGYTF.